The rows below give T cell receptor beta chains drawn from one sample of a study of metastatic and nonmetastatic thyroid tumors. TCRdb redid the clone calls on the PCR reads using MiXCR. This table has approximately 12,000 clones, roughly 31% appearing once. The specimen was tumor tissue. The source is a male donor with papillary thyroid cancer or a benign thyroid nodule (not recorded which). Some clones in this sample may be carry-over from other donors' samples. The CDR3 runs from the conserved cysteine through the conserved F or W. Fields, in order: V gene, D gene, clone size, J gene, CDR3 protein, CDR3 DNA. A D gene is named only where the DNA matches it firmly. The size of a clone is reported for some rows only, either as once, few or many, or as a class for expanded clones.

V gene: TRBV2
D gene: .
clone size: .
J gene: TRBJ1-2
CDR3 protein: CASVRKENAGYTF
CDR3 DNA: TGTGCCAGCGTCCGTAAGGAGAACGCTGGCTACACCTTC

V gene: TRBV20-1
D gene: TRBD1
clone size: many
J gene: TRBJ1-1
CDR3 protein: CSFQGAPF
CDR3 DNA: TGCAGTTTCCAGGGGGCCCCATTT

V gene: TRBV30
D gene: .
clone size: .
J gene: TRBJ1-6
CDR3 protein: CAWSAGTGSPLHF
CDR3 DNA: TGTGCCTGGAGCGCTGGTACAGGTTCACCCCTCCACTTT

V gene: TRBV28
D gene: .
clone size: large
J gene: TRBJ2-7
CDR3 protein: CASSFGAYEQYF
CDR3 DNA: TGTGCCAGCAGTTTTGGAGCTTACGAGCAGTACTTC

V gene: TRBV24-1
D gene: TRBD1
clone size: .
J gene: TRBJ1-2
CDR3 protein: CATRGQVFICGDLRGYTF
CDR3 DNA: TGTGCCACCAGGGGACAGGTCTTTATCTGCGGCGATCTCCGTGGCTACACCTTC

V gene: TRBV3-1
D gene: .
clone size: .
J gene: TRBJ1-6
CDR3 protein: CASSHQVVDSPLHF
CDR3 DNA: TGTGCCAGCAGTCATCAGGTGGTGGATTCACCCCTCCACTTT

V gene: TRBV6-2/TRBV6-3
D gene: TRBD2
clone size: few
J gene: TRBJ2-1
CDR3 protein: CASSFPAGGLNEQFF
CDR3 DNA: TGTGCCAGCAGTTTCCCGGCGGGGGGATTAAATGAGCAGTTCTTC

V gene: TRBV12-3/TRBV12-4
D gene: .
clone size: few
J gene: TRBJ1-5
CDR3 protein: CASSLGLGDSNQPQHF
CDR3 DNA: TGTGCCAGCAGTCTGGGACTCGGGGATAGCAATCAGCCCCAGCATTTT

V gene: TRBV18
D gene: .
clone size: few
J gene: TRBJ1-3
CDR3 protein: CASSVQRALGNTIYF
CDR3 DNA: TGTGCCAGCTCAGTTCAGCGAGCACTCGGAAACACCATATATTTT

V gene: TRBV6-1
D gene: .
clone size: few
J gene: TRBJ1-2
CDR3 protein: CASTEGVQGYGYTF
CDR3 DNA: TGTGCCAGCACCGAGGGCGTACAGGGCTATGGCTACACCTTC

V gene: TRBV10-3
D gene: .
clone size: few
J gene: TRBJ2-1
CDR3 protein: CAISVGPQTSYNEQFF
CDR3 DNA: TGTGCCATCAGTGTGGGTCCGCAGACCTCCTACAATGAGCAGTTCTTC

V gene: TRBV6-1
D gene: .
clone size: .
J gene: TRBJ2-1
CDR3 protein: CASGGGEVGGQFF
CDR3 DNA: TGTGCCAGCGGTGGCGGGGAAGTGGGAGGGCAGTTCTTC

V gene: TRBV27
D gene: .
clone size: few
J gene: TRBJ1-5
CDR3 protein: CASSLQEGQPQHF
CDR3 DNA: TGTGCCAGCAGTTTACAAGAGGGGCAGCCCCAGCATTTT